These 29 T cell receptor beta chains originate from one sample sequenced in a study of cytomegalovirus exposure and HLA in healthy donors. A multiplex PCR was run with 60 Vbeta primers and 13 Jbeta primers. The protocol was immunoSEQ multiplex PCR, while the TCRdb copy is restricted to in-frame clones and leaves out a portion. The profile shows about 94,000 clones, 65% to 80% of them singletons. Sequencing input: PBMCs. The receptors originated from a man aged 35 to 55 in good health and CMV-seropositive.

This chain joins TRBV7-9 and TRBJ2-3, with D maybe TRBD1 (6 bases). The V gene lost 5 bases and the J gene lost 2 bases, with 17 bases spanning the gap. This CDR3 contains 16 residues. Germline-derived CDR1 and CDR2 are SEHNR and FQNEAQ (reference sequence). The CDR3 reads CASSGRDKRNTDTQYF. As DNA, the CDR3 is TGTGCCAGCAGCGGAAGGGACAAAAGAAACACAGATACGCAGTATTTT.

This CDR3 is CASSNRGRGTDTQYF. CDR3 in DNA: TGTGCCAGCAGCAACAGGGGGCGGGGCACAGATACGCAGTATTTT. The gene calls are TRBV28 and TRBJ2-3; 9 positions agree with TRBD1. Unmatched junction bases numbered 5, after V lost 6 bases and J lost 1 base. The CDR3 runs 15 residues. CDR1 MDHEN and CDR2 SYDVKM come from the germline V gene. Full variable domain (missing parts from reference TRBV28 and TRBJ2-3): DVKVTQSSRYLVKRTGEKVFLECVQDMDHENMFWYRQDPGLGLRLIYFSYDVKMKEKGDIPEGYSVSREKKERFSLILESASTNQTSMYLCASSNRGRGTDTQYFGPGTRLTVL.

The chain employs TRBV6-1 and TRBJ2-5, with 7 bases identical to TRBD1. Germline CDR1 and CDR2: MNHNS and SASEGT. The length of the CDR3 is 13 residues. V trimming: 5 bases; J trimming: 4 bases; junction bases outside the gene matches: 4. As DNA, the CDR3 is TGTGCCAGCAGTAGGGGGCTTGGAGAGACCCAGTACTTC. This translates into CASSRGLGETQYF.

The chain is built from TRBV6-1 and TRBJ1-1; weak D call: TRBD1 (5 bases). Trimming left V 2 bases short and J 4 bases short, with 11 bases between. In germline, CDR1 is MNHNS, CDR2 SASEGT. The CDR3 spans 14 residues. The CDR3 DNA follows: TGTGCCAGCAGTGAATCCGGAGGGGTCACTGAAGCTTTCTTT. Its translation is CASSESGGVTEAFF.

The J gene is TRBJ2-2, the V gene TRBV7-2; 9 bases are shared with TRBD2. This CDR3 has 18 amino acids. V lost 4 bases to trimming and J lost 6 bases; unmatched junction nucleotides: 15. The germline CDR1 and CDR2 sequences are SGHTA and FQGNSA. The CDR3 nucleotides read TGTGCCAGCAGCTCCCGAGGGCGTGGCGGGGGGGCGGCCGGGGAGCTGTTTTTT. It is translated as CASSSRGRGGGAAGELFF.

CDR3 loop: CASSLLQADGYTF. CDR3 nucleotide sequence: TGTGCCAGCAGCTTGCTACAGGCTGATGGCTACACCTTC. The rearrangement uses TRBV5-6 and TRBJ1-2, with D tentatively TRBD1 (5 bases). This CDR3 contains 13 residues. Per germline, CDR1 SGHDT and CDR2 YYEEEE. V lost 1 base, J lost 6 bases, and 10 bases lay in between.

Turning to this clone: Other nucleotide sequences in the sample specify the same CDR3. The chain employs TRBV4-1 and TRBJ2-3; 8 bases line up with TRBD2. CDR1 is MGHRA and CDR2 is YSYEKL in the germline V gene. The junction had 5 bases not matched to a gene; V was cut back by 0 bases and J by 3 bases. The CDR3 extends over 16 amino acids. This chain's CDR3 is CASSQDGGGQTDTQYF. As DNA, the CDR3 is TGCGCCAGCAGCCAAGATGGCGGGGGGCAAACAGATACGCAGTATTTT.

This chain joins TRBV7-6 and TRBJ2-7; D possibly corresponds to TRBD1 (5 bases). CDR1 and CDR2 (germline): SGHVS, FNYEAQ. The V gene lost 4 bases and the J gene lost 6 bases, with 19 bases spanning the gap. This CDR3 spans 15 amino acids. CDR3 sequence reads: CASSSLREKKREQYF. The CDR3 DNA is TGTGCCAGCAGCTCCCTCAGGGAAAAGAAGCGCGAGCAGTACTTC.

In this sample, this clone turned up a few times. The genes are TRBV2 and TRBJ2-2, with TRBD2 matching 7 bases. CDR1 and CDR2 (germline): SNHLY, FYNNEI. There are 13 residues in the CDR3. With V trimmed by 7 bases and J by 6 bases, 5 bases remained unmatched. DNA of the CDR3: TGTGCCAGCATCGTTCGGGGGGCCGGGGAGCTGTTTTTT. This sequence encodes CASIVRGAGELFF.

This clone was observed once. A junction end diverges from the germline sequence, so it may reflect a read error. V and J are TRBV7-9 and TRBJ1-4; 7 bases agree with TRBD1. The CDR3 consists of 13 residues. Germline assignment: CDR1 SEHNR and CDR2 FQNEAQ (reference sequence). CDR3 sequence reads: CASSLDSWDSGAF. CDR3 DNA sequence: TGTGCCAGCAGCTTGGACTCGTGGGACAGTGGGGCTTTT.

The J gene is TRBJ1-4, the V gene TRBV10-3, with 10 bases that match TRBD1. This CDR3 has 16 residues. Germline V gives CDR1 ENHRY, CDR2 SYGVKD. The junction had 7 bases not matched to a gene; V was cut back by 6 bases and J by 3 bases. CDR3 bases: TGTGCCATCAGCCCGGGACAGGGGCTGGCTAATGAAAAACTGTTTTTT. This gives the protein CAISPGQGLANEKLFF.

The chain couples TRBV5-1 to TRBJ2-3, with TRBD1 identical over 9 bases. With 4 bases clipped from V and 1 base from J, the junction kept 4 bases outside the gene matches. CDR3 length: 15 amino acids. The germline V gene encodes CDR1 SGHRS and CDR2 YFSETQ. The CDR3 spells CASSDRGERTDTQYF. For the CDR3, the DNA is TGCGCCAGCAGCGACAGGGGGGAACGCACAGATACGCAGTATTTT.

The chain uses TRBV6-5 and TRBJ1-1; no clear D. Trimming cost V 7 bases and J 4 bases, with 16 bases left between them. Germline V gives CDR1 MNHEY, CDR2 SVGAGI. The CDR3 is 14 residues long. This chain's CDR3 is CASTPGRAGTEAFF. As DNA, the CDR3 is TGTGCCAGCACCCCGGGCCGGGCGGGCACTGAAGCTTTCTTT.

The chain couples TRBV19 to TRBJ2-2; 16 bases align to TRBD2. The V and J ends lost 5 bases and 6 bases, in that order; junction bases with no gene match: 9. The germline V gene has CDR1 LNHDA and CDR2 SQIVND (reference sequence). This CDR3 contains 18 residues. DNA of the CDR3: TGTGCCAGTAGTTCGGGACTAGCGGGAGGGCCACGATCCGGGGAGCTGTTTTTT. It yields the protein CASSSGLAGGPRSGELFF.

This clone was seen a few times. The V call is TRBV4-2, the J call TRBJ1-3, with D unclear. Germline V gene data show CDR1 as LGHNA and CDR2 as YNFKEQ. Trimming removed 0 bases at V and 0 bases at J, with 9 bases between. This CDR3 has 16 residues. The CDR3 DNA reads TGTGCCAGCAGCCAAGATCGCACAAACTCTGGAAACACCATATATTTT. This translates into CASSQDRTNSGNTIYF.

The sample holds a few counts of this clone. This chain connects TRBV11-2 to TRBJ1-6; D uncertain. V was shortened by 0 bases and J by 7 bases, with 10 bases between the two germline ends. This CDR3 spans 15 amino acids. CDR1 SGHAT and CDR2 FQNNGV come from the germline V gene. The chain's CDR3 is CASSLDTGRNSPLHF. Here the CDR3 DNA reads TGTGCCAGCAGCTTAGATACGGGTAGGAATTCACCCCTCCACTTT.

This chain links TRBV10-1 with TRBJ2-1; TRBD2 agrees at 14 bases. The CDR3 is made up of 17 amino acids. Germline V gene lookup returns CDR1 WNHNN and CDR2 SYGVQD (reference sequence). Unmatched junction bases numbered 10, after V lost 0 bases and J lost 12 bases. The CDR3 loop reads CASSESPPGTSGRGQFF. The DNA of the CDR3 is TGCGCCAGCAGTGAGTCCCCACCGGGGACTAGCGGGAGAGGGCAGTTCTTC.

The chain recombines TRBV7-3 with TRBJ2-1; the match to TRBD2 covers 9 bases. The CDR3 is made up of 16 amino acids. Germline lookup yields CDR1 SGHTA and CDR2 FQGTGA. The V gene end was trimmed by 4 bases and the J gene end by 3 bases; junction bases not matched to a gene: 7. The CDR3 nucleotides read TGTGCCAGCAGCTCCATGGGCGGGGGGGGCTACAATGAGCAGTTCTTC. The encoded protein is CASSSMGGGGYNEQFF.

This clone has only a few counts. CDR3 in DNA: TGTGCCAGCAGCCAGATAAAGAGAGGGCTAGCGGGAGGCTCCTACGAGCAGTACTTC. It yields the protein CASSQIKRGLAGGSYEQYF. V gene TRBV9 combines with J gene TRBJ2-7; 11 bases map to TRBD2. Unmatched junction bases numbered 15, after V lost 4 bases and J lost 0 bases. The length of the CDR3 is 19 residues. CDR1 and CDR2 from the germline V gene are SGDLS and YYNGEE.

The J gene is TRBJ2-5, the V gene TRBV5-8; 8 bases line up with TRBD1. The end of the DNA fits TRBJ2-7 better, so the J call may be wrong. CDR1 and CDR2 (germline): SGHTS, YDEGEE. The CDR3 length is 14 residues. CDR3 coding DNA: TGTGCCAGCAGCTACGGGACAGGCACCTACGAGCAGTACTTC. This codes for CASSYGTGTYEQYF.

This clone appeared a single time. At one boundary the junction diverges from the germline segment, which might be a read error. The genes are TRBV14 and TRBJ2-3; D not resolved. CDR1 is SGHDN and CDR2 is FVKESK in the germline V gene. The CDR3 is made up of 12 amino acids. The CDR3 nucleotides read TGTGCCGGCAGCCGCGGTGGAGATACGCAGTATTTT. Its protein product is CAGSRGGDTQYF.

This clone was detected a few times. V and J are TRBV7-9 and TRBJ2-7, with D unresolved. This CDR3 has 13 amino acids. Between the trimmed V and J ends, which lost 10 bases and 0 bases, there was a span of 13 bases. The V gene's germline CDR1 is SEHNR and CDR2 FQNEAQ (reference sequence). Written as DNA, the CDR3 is TGTGCCATCTCCTACCCGAGCTCCTACGAGCAGTACTTC. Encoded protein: CAISYPSSYEQYF.

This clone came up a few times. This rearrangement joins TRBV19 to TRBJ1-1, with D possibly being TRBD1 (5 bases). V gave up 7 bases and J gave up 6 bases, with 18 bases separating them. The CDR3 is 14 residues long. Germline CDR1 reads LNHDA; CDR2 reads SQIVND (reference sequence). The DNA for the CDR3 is TGTGCCAGTATGGGGGGAAGGGGTGTCGCTGAAGCTTTCTTT. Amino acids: CASMGGRGVAEAFF.

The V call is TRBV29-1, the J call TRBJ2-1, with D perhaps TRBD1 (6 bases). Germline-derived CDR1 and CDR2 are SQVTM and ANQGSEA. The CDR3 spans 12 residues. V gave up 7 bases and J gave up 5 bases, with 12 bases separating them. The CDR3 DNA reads TGCAGCGCCCTCAGGGGAAACAATGAGCAGTTCTTC. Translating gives CSALRGNNEQFF.

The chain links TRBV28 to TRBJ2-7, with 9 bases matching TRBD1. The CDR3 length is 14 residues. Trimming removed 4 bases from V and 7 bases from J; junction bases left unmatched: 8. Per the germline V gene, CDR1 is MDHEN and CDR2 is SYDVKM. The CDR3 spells CASSSGQGTREQYF. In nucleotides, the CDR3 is TGTGCCAGCAGTTCGGGACAGGGAACTCGGGAGCAGTACTTC.

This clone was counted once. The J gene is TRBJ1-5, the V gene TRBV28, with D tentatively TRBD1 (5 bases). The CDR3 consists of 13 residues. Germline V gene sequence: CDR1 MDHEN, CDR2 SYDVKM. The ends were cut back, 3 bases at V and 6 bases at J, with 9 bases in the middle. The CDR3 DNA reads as TGTGCCAGCAGTTTGGGGCCAGGTCAGCCCCAGCATTTT. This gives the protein CASSLGPGQPQHF.

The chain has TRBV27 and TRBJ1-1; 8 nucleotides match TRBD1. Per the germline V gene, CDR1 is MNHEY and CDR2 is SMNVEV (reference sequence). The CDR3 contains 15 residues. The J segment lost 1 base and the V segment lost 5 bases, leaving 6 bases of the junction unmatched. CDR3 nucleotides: TGTGCCAGCAGTGAAACCGGGACAGGGAACACTGAAGCTTTCTTT. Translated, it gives CASSETGTGNTEAFF.

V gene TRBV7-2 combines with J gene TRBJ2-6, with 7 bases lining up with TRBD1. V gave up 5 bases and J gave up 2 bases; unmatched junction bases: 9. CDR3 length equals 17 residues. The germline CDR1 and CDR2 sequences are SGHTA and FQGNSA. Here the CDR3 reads CASSPRQGRTGANVLTF. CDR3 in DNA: TGTGCCAGCAGCCCGCGACAGGGACGAACTGGGGCCAACGTCCTGACTTTC.

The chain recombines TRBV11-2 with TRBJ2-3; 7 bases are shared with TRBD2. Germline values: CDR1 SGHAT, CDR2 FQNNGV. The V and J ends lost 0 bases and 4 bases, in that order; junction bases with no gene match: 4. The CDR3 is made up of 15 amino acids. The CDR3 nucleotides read TGTGCCAGCAGCTTAGACGGGGGGACTGCAGATACGCAGTATTTT. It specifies CASSLDGGTADTQYF.